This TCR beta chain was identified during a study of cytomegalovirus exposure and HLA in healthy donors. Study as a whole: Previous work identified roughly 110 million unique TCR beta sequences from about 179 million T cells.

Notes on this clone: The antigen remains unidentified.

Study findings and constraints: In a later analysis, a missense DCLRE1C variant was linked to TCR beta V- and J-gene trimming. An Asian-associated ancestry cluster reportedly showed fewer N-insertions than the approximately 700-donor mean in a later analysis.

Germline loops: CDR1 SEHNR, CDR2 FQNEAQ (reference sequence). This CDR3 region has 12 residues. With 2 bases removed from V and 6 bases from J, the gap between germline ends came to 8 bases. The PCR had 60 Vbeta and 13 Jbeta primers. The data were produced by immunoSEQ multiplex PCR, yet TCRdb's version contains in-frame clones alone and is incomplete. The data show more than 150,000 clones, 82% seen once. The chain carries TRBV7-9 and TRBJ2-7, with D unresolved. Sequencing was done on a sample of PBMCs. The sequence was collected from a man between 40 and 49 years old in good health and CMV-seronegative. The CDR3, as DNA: TGTGCCAGCAGCTTATCGAATAGCGAGCAGTACTTC. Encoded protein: CASSLSNSEQYF. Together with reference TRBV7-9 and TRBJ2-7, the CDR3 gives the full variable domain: DTGVSQNPRHKITKRGQNVTFRCDPISEHNRLYWYRQTLGQGPEFLTYFQNEAQLEKSRLLSDRFSAERPKGSFSTLEIQRTEQGDSAMYLCASSLSNSEQYFGPGTRLTVT.